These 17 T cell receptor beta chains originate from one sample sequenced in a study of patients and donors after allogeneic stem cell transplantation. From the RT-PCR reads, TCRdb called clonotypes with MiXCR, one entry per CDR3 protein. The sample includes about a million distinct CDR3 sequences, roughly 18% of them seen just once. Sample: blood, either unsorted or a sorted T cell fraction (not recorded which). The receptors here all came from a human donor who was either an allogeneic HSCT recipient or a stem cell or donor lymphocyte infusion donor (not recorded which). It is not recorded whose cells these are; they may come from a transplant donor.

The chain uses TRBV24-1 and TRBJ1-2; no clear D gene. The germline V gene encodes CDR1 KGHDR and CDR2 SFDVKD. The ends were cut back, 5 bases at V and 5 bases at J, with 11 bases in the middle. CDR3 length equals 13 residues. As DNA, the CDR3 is TGTGCCACCAGTGCAGGACCCCAATATGGCTACACCTTC. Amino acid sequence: CATSAGPQYGYTF.

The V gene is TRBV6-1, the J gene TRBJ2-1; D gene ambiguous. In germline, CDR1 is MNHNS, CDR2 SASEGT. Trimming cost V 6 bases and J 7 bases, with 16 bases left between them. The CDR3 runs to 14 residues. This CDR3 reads CASSPLPSRNEQFF. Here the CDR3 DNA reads TGTGCCAGCAGCCCCCTACCGTCAAGGAATGAGCAGTTCTTC.

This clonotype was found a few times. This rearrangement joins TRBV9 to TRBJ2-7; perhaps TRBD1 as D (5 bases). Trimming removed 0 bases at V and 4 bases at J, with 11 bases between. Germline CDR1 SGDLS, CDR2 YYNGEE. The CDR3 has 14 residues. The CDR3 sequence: CASSVEAGWYEQYF. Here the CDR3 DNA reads TGTGCCAGCAGCGTAGAGGCAGGGTGGTACGAGCAGTACTTC.

The CDR3 DNA sequence: TGCAGTGCCATACGACAGGGTTCTTTTGACACCATATATTTT. It specifies CSAIRQGSFDTIYF. This chain connects TRBV20-1 to TRBJ1-3, with TRBD1 matching over 7 bases. V shed 6 bases, J shed 8 bases, and the junction held 13 bases outside the gene matches. Germline V lookup: CDR1 DFQATT, CDR2 SNEGSKA (reference sequence). The CDR3 sequence is 14 residues long.

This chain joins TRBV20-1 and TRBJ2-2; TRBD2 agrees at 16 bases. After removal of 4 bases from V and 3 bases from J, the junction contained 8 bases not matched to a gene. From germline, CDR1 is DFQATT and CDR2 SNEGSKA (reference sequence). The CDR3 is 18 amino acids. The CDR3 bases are TGCAGTGCTATGGGGACTAGCGGGAGGGTCTCCCACACCGGGGAGCTGTTTTTT. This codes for CSAMGTSGRVSHTGELFF.

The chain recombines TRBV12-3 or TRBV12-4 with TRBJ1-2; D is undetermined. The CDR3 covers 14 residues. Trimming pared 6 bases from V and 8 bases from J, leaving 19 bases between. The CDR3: CASSPPRDPAGYTF. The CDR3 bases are TGTGCCAGCAGCCCCCCCCGAGATCCGGCAGGCTACACCTTC.

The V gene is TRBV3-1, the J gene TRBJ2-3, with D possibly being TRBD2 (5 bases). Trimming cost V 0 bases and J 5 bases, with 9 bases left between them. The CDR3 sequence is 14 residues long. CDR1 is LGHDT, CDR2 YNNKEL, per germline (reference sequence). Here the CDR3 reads CASSQDVREDTQYF. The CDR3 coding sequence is TGTGCCAGCAGCCAAGATGTACGGGAAGATACGCAGTATTTT.

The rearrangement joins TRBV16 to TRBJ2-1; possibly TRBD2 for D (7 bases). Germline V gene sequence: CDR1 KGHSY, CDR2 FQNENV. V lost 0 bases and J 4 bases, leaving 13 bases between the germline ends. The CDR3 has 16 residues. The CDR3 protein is CASSQSTGGTYNEQFF. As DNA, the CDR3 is TGTGCCAGCAGCCAATCGACCGGGGGGACATACAATGAGCAGTTCTTC.

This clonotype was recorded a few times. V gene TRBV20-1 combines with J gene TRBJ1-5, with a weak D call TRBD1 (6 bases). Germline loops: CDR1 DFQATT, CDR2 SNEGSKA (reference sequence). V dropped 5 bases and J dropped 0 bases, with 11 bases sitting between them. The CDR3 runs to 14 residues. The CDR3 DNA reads TGCAGTGCTCTCCAGGGGTATAGCAATCAGCCCCAGCATTTT. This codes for CSALQGYSNQPQHF.

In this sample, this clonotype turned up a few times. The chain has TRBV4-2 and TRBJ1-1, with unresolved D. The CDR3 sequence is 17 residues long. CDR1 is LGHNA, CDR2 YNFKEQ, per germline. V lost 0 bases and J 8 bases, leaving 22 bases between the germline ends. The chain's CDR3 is CASSQDSQRVGLREAFF. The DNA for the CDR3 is TGTGCCAGCAGCCAAGATTCACAGCGGGTAGGGCTGAGAGAAGCTTTCTTT.

CDR3 sequence reads: CASSLELLGAPGRFF. In DNA, the CDR3 is TGTGCCAGCAGCTTAGAGTTACTAGGAGCCCCGGGTAGGTTCTTC. The rearrangement joins TRBV7-2 to TRBJ2-1, with D possibly TRBD2 on 5 matching bases. Germline V gene lookup returns CDR1 SGHTA and CDR2 FQGNSA. CDR3 length: 15 amino acids. V was clipped by 1 base and J by 15 bases, with 22 bases between them.

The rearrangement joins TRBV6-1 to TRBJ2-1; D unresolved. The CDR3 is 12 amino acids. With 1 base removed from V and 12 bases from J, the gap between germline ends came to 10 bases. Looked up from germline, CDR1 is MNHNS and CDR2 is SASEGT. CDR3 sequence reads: CASSEVGRWQFF. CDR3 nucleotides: TGTGCCAGCAGTGAAGTTGGCAGATGGCAGTTCTTC.

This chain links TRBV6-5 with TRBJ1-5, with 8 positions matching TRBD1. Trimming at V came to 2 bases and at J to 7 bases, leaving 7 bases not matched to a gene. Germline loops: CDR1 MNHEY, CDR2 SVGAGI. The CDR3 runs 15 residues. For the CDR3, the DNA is TGTGCCAGCAGTTACCAGACAGGGGCGGGCCAGCCCCAGCATTTT. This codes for CASSYQTGAGQPQHF.

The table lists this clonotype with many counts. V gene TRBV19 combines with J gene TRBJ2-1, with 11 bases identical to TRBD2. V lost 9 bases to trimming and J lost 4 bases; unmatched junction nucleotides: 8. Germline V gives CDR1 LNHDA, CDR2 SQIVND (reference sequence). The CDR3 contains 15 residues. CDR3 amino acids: CASSIGTSGYNEQFF. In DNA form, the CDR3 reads TGTGCCAGCAGCATAGGGACTAGCGGATACAATGAGCAGTTCTTC.

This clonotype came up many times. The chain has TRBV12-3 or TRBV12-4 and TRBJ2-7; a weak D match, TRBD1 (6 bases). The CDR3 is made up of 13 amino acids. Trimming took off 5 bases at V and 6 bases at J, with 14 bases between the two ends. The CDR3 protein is CASSKDSRPEQYF. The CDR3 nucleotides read TGTGCCAGCAGTAAGGACAGCCGGCCCGAGCAGTACTTC.

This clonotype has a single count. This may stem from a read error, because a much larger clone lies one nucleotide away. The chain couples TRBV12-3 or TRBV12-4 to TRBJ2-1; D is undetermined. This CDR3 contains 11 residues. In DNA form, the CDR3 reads TGTGTCAGCAGTTTCGGTGATGAGCAGTTCTTC. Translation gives CVSSFGDEQFF.

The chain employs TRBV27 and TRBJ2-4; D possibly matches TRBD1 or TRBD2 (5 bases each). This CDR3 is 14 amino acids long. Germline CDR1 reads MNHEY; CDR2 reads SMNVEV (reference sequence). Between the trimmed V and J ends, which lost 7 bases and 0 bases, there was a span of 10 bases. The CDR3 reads CASKGTVAKNIQYF. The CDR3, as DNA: TGTGCCAGCAAGGGGACGGTAGCCAAAAACATTCAGTACTTC.